Listed here are 6 T cell receptor beta chains from one sample, sequenced in a study of tumor-infiltrating lymphocytes in primary liver carcinoma (dated by TCRdb to about 2017). The instrument given in TCRdb is Illumina HiSeq 2500. A constant-region primer and ProtoScript II reverse transcriptase were used to reverse-transcribe TCRbeta-specific cDNA from 500 ng total RNA. The TCRbeta libraries were prepared through three rounds of nested multiplex PCR following a slightly modified ARM-PCR procedure. The first two PCR rounds used multiplex TRBV1-TRBV30 forward primers with a Cbeta reverse primer, each for about 11 cycles. In-frame beta chains were kept once TCRdb had trimmed the public reads at Q25 with fastp and called clones with MiXCR. Each CDR3 protein appears once, grouped with its most common genes and DNA. In all, the sample holds fewer than 400,000 distinct CDR3 sequences, and roughly 60% of those were seen once. The biggest ten clones account for roughly 9% of the sample.

Blood RNA was extracted from unsorted whole blood with TRIzol reagent; germline DNA came from the DNeasy Blood & Tissue kit. Sequenced sample: peripheral blood. These TCRs come from a man aged 35-49 years with primary liver carcinoma and hepatitis B virus infection.

The chain is built from TRBV10-3 and TRBJ2-5; TRBD2 might be the D (6 bases). The V end was cut by 7 bases, the J end by 7 bases, with 22 bases between. The germline V gene has CDR1 ENHRY and CDR2 SYGVKD. This CDR3 spans 15 amino acids. The CDR3 DNA reads as TGTGCCATCAATGCCTCAGGAGGGTCGGGCGGGACCCAGTACTTC. Its translation is CAINASGGSGGTQYF.

The chain has TRBV11-2 and TRBJ2-3; TRBD2 is a possible D gene (6 bases). Trimming took off 0 bases at V and 8 bases at J, with 21 bases between the two ends. The length of the CDR3 is 17 residues. CDR1 is SGHAT and CDR2 is FQNNGV in the germline V gene. Written as DNA, the CDR3 is TGTGCCAGCAGCTTAGATTGGTTTGGGCGGGGCCTAGGTACGCAGTATTTT. Protein sequence: CASSLDWFGRGLGTQYF.

About this clonotype itself: A much larger clone lies one base from this, so it may be a read error. The J gene is TRBJ2-3, the V gene TRBV4-1; 7 nucleotides line up with TRBD1. Germline V gene lookup returns CDR1 MGHRA and CDR2 YSYEKL. The V segment lost 0 bases and the J segment 7 bases; nucleotides outside the gene matches: 10. The CDR3 is 16 residues long. The CDR3 DNA reads as TGCGCCAGCAGCCAAGATCAAAAACAGGGGTTCAATACGCAGTATTTT. Translation: CASSQDQKQGFNTQYF.

Comments on this clonotype: An end of the junction differs from the germline gene, which may be a read error. This rearrangement joins TRBV5-1 to TRBJ1-2; D not certain. The length of the CDR3 is 12 residues. Germline CDR1 is SGHRS and CDR2 is YFSETQ. The CDR3 DNA reads as TGCGCCAGCAGCTTGGGGTCTTATGGCTACGCCTTC. Its protein product is CASSLGSYGYAF.

On this clonotype: A single base separates this from a much larger clone, so it may be a read error. This rearrangement joins TRBV6-2 or TRBV6-3 to TRBJ2-1, with D possibly TRBD2 on 5 matching bases. This CDR3 has 15 residues. Per the germline V gene, CDR1 is MNHEY and CDR2 is SVGEGT. In nucleotides, the CDR3 is TGTGTCAGCAGCCGCGGGTGGTCCTCCTACAATGAGCAGTTCTTC. Its translation is CVSSRGWSSYNEQFF.

Regarding this clonotype: A read error may explain this, as a much larger clone is one base away. The chain couples TRBV4-2 to TRBJ1-5; D is unresolved. Germline CDR1 is LGHNA and CDR2 is YNFKEQ. V gave up 1 base and J gave up 5 bases, with 12 bases separating them. There are 15 residues in the CDR3. The CDR3 loop is CASSQGAGCDQPQHF. CDR3 coding DNA: TGTGCCAGCAGCCAAGGGGCAGGTTGCGATCAGCCCCAGCATTTT.